The next 25 T cell receptor beta chains were all read from a single sample in a study of molecular identifiers for immune sequencing clone quantification. TCRdb fed the PCR reads into MiXCR, producing one record per CDR3 protein. The data contain 45,000 to 65,000 distinct CDR3 sequences, almost 25% of them singletons. The sample comprised naive CD8+ T cells from blood, with Jurkat cell RNA spiked in. Described subset: FACS-sorted CD8+CD4-CCR7+CD45RA+ naive T cells. These receptors were obtained from a human donor in good health. Some libraries in this study had Jurkat cell RNA spiked in.

The CDR3, as DNA: TGTGCCAGCAGCTTAGGGGGCCATATCCAGCAGTACTTC. As protein: CASSLGGHIQQYF. The J gene is TRBJ2-7, the V gene TRBV7-9; possible D gene TRBD1, 5 bases. V was shortened by 1 base and J by 8 bases, with 12 bases between the two germline ends. The CDR3 sequence is 13 residues long. Germline-derived CDR1 and CDR2 are SEHNR and FQNEAQ (reference sequence).

This clonotype was detected ten times or more. This rearrangement joins TRBV6-2 or TRBV6-3 to TRBJ2-3; a possible D gene is TRBD2 (5 bases). Germline CDR1 and CDR2: MNHEY and SVGEGT. The CDR3 covers 13 residues. Deletions cut 0 bases from V and 5 bases from J, with 6 bases between. DNA of the CDR3: TGTGCCAGCAGTTACTCGGGGAGAGATACGCAGTATTTT. It is translated as CASSYSGRDTQYF.

This clonotype occurred many times. CDR3 coding DNA: TGTGCCAGCAGTTGGGACAGGGGACACTATAGCAATCAGCCCCAGCATTTT. Its protein product is CASSWDRGHYSNQPQHF. V gene TRBV12-3 or TRBV12-4 combines with J gene TRBJ1-5, with TRBD1 identical over 10 bases. The CDR3 has 17 amino acids. V shed 4 bases and J 0 bases; nucleotides not matched to a gene: 6.

This clonotype was recorded many times. V gene TRBV7-2 combines with J gene TRBJ1-3; D call uncertain. Between the trimmed V and J ends, which lost 3 bases and 4 bases, there was a span of 16 bases. The germline V gene has CDR1 SGHTA and CDR2 FQGNSA. CDR3 size: 16 residues. The CDR3 DNA is TGTGCCAGCAGCTTGACCGCCTTGACCGGCGGAAACACCATATATTTT. It is translated as CASSLTALTGGNTIYF.

In the case of this clonotype: Just one base apart from a much larger clone, this may be a read error. The chain employs TRBV4-2 and TRBJ2-7; TRBD1 might be the D (6 bases). CDR1 and CDR2 (germline): LGHNA, YNFKEQ. The CDR3 totals 14 residues. Written as DNA, the CDR3 is TGTGCCAGCAACCAAGCACAGGGATCGGGCGAGCAGTACTTC. Encoded protein: CASNQAQGSGEQYF.

This clonotype was counted ten times or more. This sequence joins TRBV6-2 or TRBV6-3 and TRBJ2-4, with no clear D. The ends were cut back, 0 bases at V and 3 bases at J, with 12 bases in the middle. CDR3 length: 16 residues. CDR1 and CDR2 (germline): MNHEY, SVGEGT. The chain's CDR3 is CASSYSISDLKNIQYF. The CDR3 region has the DNA TGTGCCAGCAGTTACTCGATTTCCGACCTCAAAAACATTCAGTACTTC.

This clonotype was detected many times. This chain joins TRBV2 and TRBJ2-4; maybe TRBD1 (5 bases). Germline CDR1 and CDR2: SNHLY and FYNNEI. This CDR3 has 16 residues. V dropped 2 bases and J dropped 0 bases, with 11 bases sitting between them. The CDR3 protein is CASSEQGPLAKNIQYF. Here the CDR3 DNA reads TGTGCCAGCAGTGAACAGGGCCCACTAGCCAAAAACATTCAGTACTTC.

About this clonotype: A much more abundant neighbour one base away suggests this may be a read error. The gene calls are TRBV6-1 and TRBJ1-6; D call uncertain. This CDR3 is 17 amino acids long. V shed 2 bases and J shed 0 bases, with 11 bases lying between them. The V gene's germline CDR1 is MNHNS and CDR2 SASEGT. Here the CDR3 DNA reads TGTGCCAGCAGTGAATCGTCACTGTGCTCCTATAATTCACCCCTCCACTTT. Translating it yields CASSESSLCSYNSPLHF.

On this clonotype: Being one base from a much bigger clone, this may be a read error. V gene TRBV9 combines with J gene TRBJ1-5, with no clear D. This CDR3 spans 13 amino acids. The germline CDR1 and CDR2 sequences are SGDLS and YYNGEE. This CDR3 is CVSSVDQHQPQHF. The DNA for the CDR3 is TGTGTCAGCAGCGTAGATCAGCATCAGCCCCAGCATTTT.

This clonotype was seen repeatedly, ten times or more. The genes are TRBV7-8 and TRBJ2-5; the match to TRBD2 covers 10 bases. Germline CDR1 SGHVS, CDR2 FQNEAQ. The CDR3 has 16 amino acids. With V trimmed by 1 base and J by 0 bases, 2 bases remained unmatched. The CDR3 sequence: CASSLVSGGYQETQYF. The CDR3 nucleotides read TGTGCCAGCAGCTTAGTTAGCGGGGGGTACCAAGAGACCCAGTACTTC. Based on the CDR3 plus reference TRBV7-8 and TRBJ2-5, the full variable domain is GAGVSQSPRYKVAKRGQDVALRCDPISGHVSLFWYQQALGQGPEFLTYFQNEAQLDKSGLPSDRFFAERPEGSVSTLKIQRTQQEDSAVYLCASSLVSGGYQETQYFGPGTRLLVL.

This clonotype was detected many times. The rearrangement uses TRBV9 and TRBJ2-7, with D tentatively TRBD1 or TRBD2 (5 bases each). Trimming pared 0 bases from V and 5 bases from J, leaving 18 bases between. The CDR3 has 16 residues. Germline V CDR1 and CDR2: SGDLS, YYNGEE. The CDR3 protein is CASSVAGDPTSDEQYF. CDR3 DNA: TGTGCCAGCAGCGTAGCCGGGGACCCGACGAGCGACGAGCAGTACTTC.

The chain combines TRBV10-3 with TRBJ2-7; D remains unclear. The CDR3 has 14 residues. The germline V and J ends were trimmed by 11 bases and 0 bases, with 17 bases remaining between them. Germline CDR1 and CDR2: ENHRY and SYGVKD. For the CDR3, the DNA is TGTGCCCTCCGCCCGGATGACCGCTCCTACGAGCAGTACTTC. Translating it yields CALRPDDRSYEQYF.

This clonotype has a count of ten or more. The chain uses TRBV12-3 or TRBV12-4 and TRBJ2-7; possibly TRBD2 for D (5 bases). Trimming removed 1 base from V and 3 bases from J, with 10 bases in between. The CDR3 sequence is 14 residues long. The CDR3 spells CASSLGGSHYEQYF. The CDR3 region has the DNA TGTGCCAGCAGTTTAGGAGGGAGTCACTACGAGCAGTACTTC.

Details on this clonotype: It may be a read error: a sequence one base away is much more abundant. J is TRBJ1-4 and V is TRBV4-1; 8 bases are shared with TRBD1. CDR3 length: 16 amino acids. J was trimmed by 4 bases and V by 3 bases; bases with no gene match: 7. CDR1 MGHRA and CDR2 YSYEKL come from the germline V gene. CDR3 protein: CASSHGMGQVNEKLFF. CDR3 DNA sequence: TGCGCCAGCAGCCATGGTATGGGACAGGTTAATGAAAAACTGTTTTTT.

There are many counts of this clonotype. The J gene is TRBJ2-7, the V gene TRBV4-1; D is unclear. Germline V CDR1 and CDR2: MGHRA, YSYEKL. CDR3 length: 13 amino acids. Trimming pared 5 bases from V and 4 bases from J, leaving 12 bases between. In nucleotides, the CDR3 is TGCGCCAGCAGCTGGGCGGTTCAGTACGAGCAGTACTTC. Its translation is CASSWAVQYEQYF.

A few counts support this clonotype. This may come from a read error, since a much larger clone is one base off. V usage is TRBV7-2 and J usage is TRBJ2-1, with no clear D. Per germline, CDR1 SGHTA and CDR2 FQGNSA. The CDR3 is made up of 13 amino acids. CDR3 bases: TGTGCCAGCAGCTTAGCGCTAGACAATAAGCAGTTCTTC. Translation gives CASSLALDNKQFF.

Details on this clonotype: A clone one base away is much larger, so this may be a read error. The DNA of the CDR3 is TGCGCCGGCAGCCAAGAAATGAGACAGGGGGGTCAGACCCAGTACTTC. It specifies CAGSQEMRQGGQTQYF. This rearrangement joins TRBV4-3 to TRBJ2-5, with 9 positions matching TRBD1. CDR1 is LGHNA, CDR2 YSLEER, per germline. The CDR3 runs to 16 residues.

This clonotype came up many times. V and J are TRBV6-5 and TRBJ2-7, with 10 positions matching TRBD2. Germline assignment: CDR1 MNHEY and CDR2 SVGAGI. This CDR3 has 16 amino acids. The V gene end was trimmed by 2 bases and the J gene end by 3 bases; junction bases not matched to a gene: 7. Here the CDR3 reads CASSYELAGSGYEQYF. The CDR3 bases are TGTGCCAGCAGTTACGAACTAGCGGGGTCGGGCTACGAGCAGTACTTC.

This clonotype came up many times. The chain combines TRBV12-3 or TRBV12-4 with TRBJ1-2; D unclear. Trimming removed 7 bases at V and 7 bases at J, with 13 bases between. The CDR3 extends over 12 amino acids. This chain's CDR3 is CASMVGSSGYTF. CDR3 nucleotides: TGTGCCAGCATGGTCGGGAGTTCTGGCTACACCTTC.

This clonotype showed up many times. The chain couples TRBV15 to TRBJ2-1; TRBD1 is a possible D gene (5 bases). Germline CDR1 LNHNV, CDR2 YYDKDF (reference sequence). The CDR3 extends over 13 amino acids. V was trimmed by 1 base and J by 8 bases, leaving 9 bases between them. The CDR3 is CATSRARGYEQFF. The CDR3 DNA is TGTGCCACCAGCAGAGCAAGGGGATATGAGCAGTTCTTC.

In this sample, this clonotype turned up many times. The CDR3: CSVGDRERTDTQYF. CDR3 coding DNA: TGCAGCGTTGGGGACAGGGAGCGCACAGATACGCAGTATTTT. The chain employs TRBV29-1 and TRBJ2-3; the match to TRBD1 covers 9 bases. The CDR3 length is 14 residues. Per germline, CDR1 SQVTM and CDR2 ANQGSEA. The J segment lost 1 base and the V segment lost 4 bases, leaving 3 bases of the junction unmatched.

The gene calls are TRBV4-3 and TRBJ1-1; 7 positions agree with TRBD1. Germline CDR1 LGHNA, CDR2 YSLEER. V was clipped by 2 bases and J by 3 bases; unmatched bases: 6. The CDR3 is 15 residues long. The CDR3 region has the DNA TGCGCCAGCAGCCAATACAGGGGCCGCTACACTGAAGCTTTCTTT. Its protein is CASSQYRGRYTEAFF.

Worth noting for this clonotype: A much larger clone lies a single base off, so this may be a read error. The chain employs TRBV15 and TRBJ2-2, with TRBD1 identical over 8 bases. The CDR3 is 15 residues long. Germline lookup yields CDR1 LNHNV and CDR2 YYDKDF (reference sequence). CDR3 nucleotides: TGTGCCACCAGCGGGAGACAGGGGTGGACCGGGGAGCTGTCTTTT. It yields the protein CATSGRQGWTGELSF.

This clonotype was observed at least ten times. The V call is TRBV27, the J call TRBJ1-1; D unresolved. Trimming took 7 bases from V and 4 from J, leaving 19 bases between them. The CDR3 is 15 amino acids. CDR1 is MNHEY, CDR2 SMNVEV, per germline (reference sequence). The CDR3: CASTLHPSVGTEAFF. CDR3 DNA: TGTGCCAGCACTCTCCATCCCAGCGTGGGCACTGAAGCTTTCTTT.

At least ten counts were recorded for this clonotype. The rearrangement joins TRBV30 to TRBJ2-7, with TRBD1 matching 9 bases. Germline loops: CDR1 GTSNPN, CDR2 SVGIG (reference sequence). The CDR3 contains 12 residues. V dropped 3 bases and J dropped 6; count of bases not matched to a gene: 3. The CDR3 DNA sequence: TGTGCCTGGAGGGACAGGGGACCCGAGCAGTACTTC. As protein: CAWRDRGPEQYF.